These 2 T cell receptor beta chains came from one sample sequenced in a study of CD4+ T cells in melanoma. Sequenced by immunoSEQ multiplex PCR; TCRdb stores in-frame clones only, minus some. The sample contains approximately 14,000 clones, approximately 80% of which appear only once. Sequenced input: cells from a culture (not recorded whether cultured in vitro). Receptors were obtained from a human donor with melanoma.

The chain couples TRBV5-1 to TRBJ1-2; D call uncertain. Germline-derived CDR1 and CDR2 are SGHRS and YFSETQ. Trimming removed 0 bases from V and 9 bases from J, with 21 bases in between. The CDR3 contains 16 residues. The CDR3 sequence is CASSLATAPDIESYTF. For the CDR3, the DNA is TGCGCCAGCAGCTTGGCCACAGCCCCCGACATTGAGAGCTACACCTTC.

The chain employs TRBV9 and TRBJ2-3, with D possibly being TRBD2 (6 bases). Trimming stripped 4 bases from V and 8 bases from J, with 17 bases between. This CDR3 contains 14 residues. From germline, CDR1 is SGDLS and CDR2 YYNGEE. CDR3 amino acids: CASSPRPTSSTQYF. For the CDR3, the DNA is TGTGCCAGCAGCCCCCGCCCTACTAGCAGTACGCAGTATTTT.